The T cell receptor (beta chain) described here comes from a study of blood T cells in healthy people across ages. The authors ran a second PCR of roughly 6 to 12 cycles using a sample-barcoded 5' primer and a J-beta primer mix. TCRdb redid the calling of the 5' RACE reads with MiXCR, one entry per CDR3 protein. The data show hundreds of thousands of distinct CDR3 sequences, nearly 60% seen once. V was pared by 5 bases and J by 2 bases, with 6 bases of the junction left unmatched. The CDR3 extends over 15 amino acids. The V gene's germline CDR1 is MGHDK and CDR2 SYGVNS. The rearrangement joins TRBV25-1 to TRBJ1-2; 9 positions match TRBD1. This clonotype was sampled from a man aged 30-40 years in good health. Sequenced sample: blood. In DNA, the CDR3 is TGTGCCAGCAGTAGGAGTGGGACAGGGAACTATGGCTACACCTTC. Its protein is CASSRSGTGNYGYTF.